This T cell receptor beta chain was retrieved from a study of graft-versus-host responses after intestinal transplantation. Findings and caveats of the study: Where graft-donor T cell macrochimerism was present, patients had high graft-versus-host to host-versus-graft clonal ratios in allografts. The marrow of recipients harbored GvH clones, and ileum or blood showed some of them first.

Sequenced by immunoSEQ multiplex PCR; TCRdb stores in-frame clones only, minus some. The repertoire holds about 89,000 clones, approximately 94% seen once, with about 2% in the top ten. On this clone: Its specificity is not known.

Germline V gene sequence: CDR1 SGHNT, CDR2 YENEEA. The CDR3 length is 15 residues. The ends lost 7 bases at V and 3 bases at J; junction bases unmatched: 9. This sample comprised unstimulated CD8+ T cells sorted from spleen or lymph node cells, obtained before intestinal transplant. This clonotype originated in a human donor who received an intestinal transplant. The chain links TRBV11-3 to TRBJ2-1, with TRBD1 identical over 7 bases. Here the CDR3 reads CASTLDRSNYNEQFF. The CDR3 bases are TGTGCCAGCACCTTGGACAGGTCTAACTACAATGAGCAGTTCTTC. The variable domain in full, with the rest retrieved from reference TRBV11-3 and TRBJ2-1, is EAGVVQSPRYKIIEKKQPVAFWCNPISGHNTLYWYLQNLGQGPELLIRYENEEAVDDSQLPKDRFSAERLKGVDSTLKIQPAELGDSAVYLCASTLDRSNYNEQFFGPGTRLTVL.